What follows are 19 T cell receptor beta chains derived from one specimen sequenced in a study of blood T cells in healthy people across ages. A second PCR of roughly 7 to 11 cycles used a sample-barcoded 5' primer and a J-beta primer mix. TCRdb fed the 5' RACE reads into MiXCR, producing one record per CDR3 protein. The profile covers 650,000 to 800,000 distinct CDR3 sequences, with about 51% appearing a single time and roughly 12% taken by the ten largest. What was sequenced was blood. The receptors shown here come from a woman aged 80 or over in good health.

This chain uses TRBV5-1 with TRBJ1-2, with TRBD1 matching 7 bases. The CDR3 extends over 16 amino acids. CDR1 SGHRS and CDR2 YFSETQ come from the germline V gene. The V gene end was trimmed by 5 bases and the J gene end by 4 bases; junction bases not matched to a gene: 14. In DNA form, the CDR3 reads TGCGCCAGCAGGCACAACCGGGACAGAAACCTCTATGGCTACACCTTC. Translated, it gives CASRHNRDRNLYGYTF.

The rearrangement joins TRBV7-2 to TRBJ2-1; TRBD2 matches 13 bases. Germline-derived CDR1 and CDR2 are SGHTA and FQGNSA. The CDR3 loop spans 14 amino acids. The V and J ends lost 7 bases and 10 bases, in that order; junction bases with no gene match: 7. The CDR3 here is CASTLAGGLGEQFF. In DNA form, the CDR3 reads TGTGCCAGCACACTAGCGGGGGGGCTAGGGGAGCAGTTCTTC.

The rearrangement joins TRBV18 to TRBJ1-2, with unresolved D. The V and J ends lost 6 bases and 3 bases respectively, with 11 bases between them. The CDR3 has 13 amino acids. Germline values: CDR1 KGHSH, CDR2 LQKENI. The CDR3 nucleotides are TGTGCCAGCTCCAGCGAGAGGGACTATGGCTACACCTTC. It codes for CASSSERDYGYTF.

The rearrangement links TRBV4-2 to TRBJ2-5, with 8 bases lining up with TRBD2. The germline V gene has CDR1 LGHNA and CDR2 YNFKEQ. The CDR3 totals 14 residues. V trimming: 0 bases; J trimming: 5 bases; junction bases outside the gene matches: 2. The CDR3 sequence is CASSQDGGAETQYF. CDR3 nucleotide sequence: TGTGCCAGCAGCCAAGACGGGGGGGCGGAGACCCAGTACTTC.

This clonotype occurred a few times. The chain carries TRBV20-1 and TRBJ2-1; 9 bases match TRBD2. The CDR3 contains 15 residues. Germline CDR1 and CDR2: DFQATT and SNEGSKA (reference sequence). Trimming cost V 5 bases and J 0 bases; bases outside gene matches: 5. As DNA, the CDR3 is TGCAGTGCTGGTAGCGGGAGAAGCTCCTACAATGAGCAGTTCTTC. It translates to CSAGSGRSSYNEQFF.

This clonotype was seen at least ten times. This chain connects TRBV10-3 to TRBJ1-2; 8 bases agree with TRBD1. Germline CDR1 ENHRY, CDR2 SYGVKD. V lost 10 bases to trimming and J lost 5 bases; unmatched junction nucleotides: 12. CDR3 length: 14 residues. The CDR3 loop is CATGSGQDPYGYTF. As DNA, the CDR3 is TGTGCCACCGGATCGGGACAGGACCCTTATGGCTACACCTTC.

The V gene is TRBV28, the J gene TRBJ2-2; D remains ambiguous. The V gene lost 2 bases and the J gene lost 4 bases, with 20 bases spanning the gap. The CDR3 length is 18 residues. Germline loops: CDR1 MDHEN, CDR2 SYDVKM. The chain's CDR3 is CASSLQLDSPRSTGELFF. The CDR3 DNA follows: TGTGCCAGCAGTTTACAGTTAGACTCCCCTCGTTCCACCGGGGAGCTGTTTTTT. Filled out from reference TRBV28 and TRBJ2-2, the complete variable domain reads DVKVTQSSRYLVKRTGEKVFLECVQDMDHENMFWYRQDPGLGLRLIYFSYDVKMKEKGDIPEGYSVSREKKERFSLILESASTNQTSMYLCASSLQLDSPRSTGELFFGEGSRLTVL.

The chain employs TRBV20-1 and TRBJ2-7; maybe TRBD2 (5 bases). The J call could be wrong; TRBJ2-5 is a better fit for the DNA end. Germline CDR1 and CDR2: DFQATT and SNEGSKA (reference sequence). The CDR3 spans 14 residues. The CDR3 bases are TGCAGTGCTAGGGGCGGACTCTCCTATGAGACCCAGTACTTC. Translating gives CSARGGLSYETQYF.

This chain connects TRBV4-1 to TRBJ2-1, with 12 bases aligning to TRBD2. Trimming removed 4 bases from V and 12 bases from J; junction bases left unmatched: 7. This CDR3 is built from 14 residues. Germline V lookup: CDR1 MGHRA, CDR2 YSYEKL. CDR3 nucleotides: TGCGCCAGCAGCCTCAGACTAGCGGGAGTAGGGCAGTTCTTC. Translation: CASSLRLAGVGQFF.

V gene TRBV6-2 or TRBV6-3 combines with J gene TRBJ2-1; the D is unclear. V dropped 6 bases and J dropped 9 bases, with 12 bases sitting between them. Germline V lookup: CDR1 MNHEY, CDR2 SVGEGT. The CDR3 is made up of 12 amino acids. The CDR3 DNA sequence: TGTGCCAGCAGGAGGTGGACCAGTGAGCAGTTCTTC. It yields the protein CASRRWTSEQFF.

The genes are TRBV5-1 and TRBJ2-3, with D uncertain. From germline, CDR1 is SGHRS and CDR2 YFSETQ. Trimming stripped 1 base from V and 5 bases from J, with 8 bases between. This CDR3 spans 13 amino acids. DNA for the CDR3: TGCGCCAGCAGCTTGACATGGGAAGATACGCAGTATTTT. Its translation: CASSLTWEDTQYF.

In this sample, this clonotype turned up once. A read error is possible here, since a much larger clone lies one base away. This chain uses TRBV5-6 with TRBJ2-7, with D maybe TRBD2 (6 bases). The last part of the DNA fits TRBJ2-5 better; the J call may be wrong. The germline V gene encodes CDR1 SGHDT and CDR2 YYEEEE. The CDR3 runs to 15 residues. CDR3 sequence reads: CASNSRKLGGETQYF. For the CDR3, the DNA is TGTGCCAGCAACTCCCGGAAACTCGGAGGGGAGACCCAGTACTTC.

This clonotype was observed many times. The J gene is TRBJ2-1, the V gene TRBV7-9, with a weak D call TRBD1 (5 bases). The CDR3 has 15 residues. V gave up 6 bases and J gave up 7 bases, with 19 bases separating them. The V gene's germline CDR1 is SEHNR and CDR2 FQNEAQ (reference sequence). The CDR3 coding sequence is TGTGCCAGCAGTATGGGGCTAAGGGTGGATAATGAGCAGTTCTTC. Translation gives CASSMGLRVDNEQFF.

This chain links TRBV6-1 with TRBJ1-4; 8 bases agree with TRBD1. V shed 6 bases, J shed 6 bases, and the junction held 18 bases outside the gene matches. The germline CDR1 and CDR2 sequences are MNHNS and SASEGT. This CDR3 is built from 18 residues. CDR3 bases: TGTGCCAGCAGCCAAACAGGGGGTGGCCCCCGAGCCGATGAAAAACTGTTTTTT. It translates to CASSQTGGGPRADEKLFF.

This clonotype turned up a few times. This rearrangement joins TRBV7-2 to TRBJ2-6, with unresolved D. CDR3 length: 15 amino acids. V lost 1 base and J lost 4, with 8 bases in between. The germline V gene encodes CDR1 SGHTA and CDR2 FQGNSA. The CDR3 loop reads CASSLEGAGANVLTF. CDR3 DNA sequence: TGTGCCAGCAGCTTAGAGGGTGCCGGGGCCAACGTCCTGACTTTC.

This clonotype was seen at least ten times. CDR3 in amino acids: CASSFGQGAGSTEAFF. As DNA, the CDR3 is TGCGCCAGCAGCTTCGGACAGGGGGCCGGGAGCACTGAAGCTTTCTTT. V usage is TRBV4-1 and J usage is TRBJ1-1; 11 nucleotides align to TRBD1. Germline trimming cut 5 bases from V and 4 bases from J; bases unmatched to any gene: 9. This CDR3 has 16 residues. CDR1 and CDR2 (germline): MGHRA, YSYEKL.

This clonotype has a count of ten or more. V gene TRBV4-1 combines with J gene TRBJ2-7; D is uncertain. Germline assignment: CDR1 MGHRA and CDR2 YSYEKL. V was pared by 0 bases and J by 4 bases, with 19 bases between. This CDR3 is built from 17 residues. CDR3 nucleotides: TGCGCCAGCAGCCAAGATATCCGAGGCTGGTTGGCTTACGAGCAGTACTTC. It specifies CASSQDIRGWLAYEQYF.

This clonotype was seen many times. The genes are TRBV5-1 and TRBJ2-7; no reliable D call. V lost 4 bases and J lost 3, with 14 bases in between. This CDR3 is built from 14 residues. Germline V lookup: CDR1 SGHRS, CDR2 YFSETQ. Written as DNA, the CDR3 is TGCGCCAGCAGCGTTGAAGTAGCCGTCTACGAGCAGTACTTC. Translated, it gives CASSVEVAVYEQYF. Variable domain in full (rest from reference TRBV5-1 and TRBJ2-7): KAGVTQTPRYLIKTRGQQVTLSCSPISGHRSVSWYQQTPGQGLQFLFEYFSETQRNKGNFPGRFSGRQFSNSRSEMNVSTLELGDSALYLCASSVEVAVYEQYFGPGTRLTVT.

The J gene is TRBJ1-2, the V gene TRBV4-2; tentatively, D is TRBD1 (5 bases). Germline loops: CDR1 LGHNA, CDR2 YNFKEQ. The ends were cut back, 3 bases at V and 8 bases at J, with 19 bases in the middle. The CDR3 length is 15 residues. CDR3 protein: CASSQERGGPGGYTF. CDR3 bases: TGTGCCAGCAGCCAGGAGAGGGGTGGCCCTGGGGGCTACACCTTC.